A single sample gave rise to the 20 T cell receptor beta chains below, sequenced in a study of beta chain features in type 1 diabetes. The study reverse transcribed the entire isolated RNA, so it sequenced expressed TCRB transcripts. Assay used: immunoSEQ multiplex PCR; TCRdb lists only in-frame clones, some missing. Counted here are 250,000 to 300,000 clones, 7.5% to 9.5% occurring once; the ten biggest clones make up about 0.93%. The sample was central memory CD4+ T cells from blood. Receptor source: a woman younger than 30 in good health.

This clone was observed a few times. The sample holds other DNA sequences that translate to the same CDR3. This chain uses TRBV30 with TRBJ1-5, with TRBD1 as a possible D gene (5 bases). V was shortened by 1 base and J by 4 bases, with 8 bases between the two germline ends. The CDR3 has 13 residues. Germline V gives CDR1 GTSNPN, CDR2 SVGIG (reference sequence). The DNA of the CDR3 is TGTGCCTGGAGTGGTGGGGGAAATCAGCCCCAGCATTTT. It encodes CAWSGGGNQPQHF.

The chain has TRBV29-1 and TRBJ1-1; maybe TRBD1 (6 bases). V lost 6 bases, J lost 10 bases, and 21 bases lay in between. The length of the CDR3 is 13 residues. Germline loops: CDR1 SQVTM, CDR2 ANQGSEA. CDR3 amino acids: CSVAPGTRAPAFF. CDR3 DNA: TGCAGCGTGGCCCCCGGGACAAGGGCCCCAGCTTTCTTT.

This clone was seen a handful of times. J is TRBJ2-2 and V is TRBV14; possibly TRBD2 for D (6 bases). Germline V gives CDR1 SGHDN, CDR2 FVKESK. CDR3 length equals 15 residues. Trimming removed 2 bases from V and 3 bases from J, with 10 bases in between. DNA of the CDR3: TGTGCCAGCAGCCAACCTGGGAGGTACACCGGGGAGCTGTTTTTT. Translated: CASSQPGRYTGELFF.

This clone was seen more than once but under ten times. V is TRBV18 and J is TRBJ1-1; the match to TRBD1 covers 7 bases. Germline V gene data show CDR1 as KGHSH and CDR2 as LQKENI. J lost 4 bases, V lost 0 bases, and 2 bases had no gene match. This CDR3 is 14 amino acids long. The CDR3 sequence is CASSPPSGGTEAFF. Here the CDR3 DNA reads TGTGCCAGCTCACCACCTTCAGGGGGCACTGAAGCTTTCTTT. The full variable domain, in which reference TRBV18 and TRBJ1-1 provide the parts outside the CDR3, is NAGVMQNPRHLVRRRGQEARLRCSPMKGHSHVYWYRQLPEEGLKFMVYLQKENIIDESGMPKERFSAEFPKEGPSILRIQQVVRGDSAAYFCASSPPSGGTEAFFGQGTRLTVV.

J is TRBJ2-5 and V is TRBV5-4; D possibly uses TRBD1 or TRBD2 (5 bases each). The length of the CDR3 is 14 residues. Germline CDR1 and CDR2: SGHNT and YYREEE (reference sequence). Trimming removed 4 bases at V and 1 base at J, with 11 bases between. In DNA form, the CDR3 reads TGTGCCAGCAGCGTGGGACCGTCCCAAGAGACCCAGTACTTC. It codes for CASSVGPSQETQYF.

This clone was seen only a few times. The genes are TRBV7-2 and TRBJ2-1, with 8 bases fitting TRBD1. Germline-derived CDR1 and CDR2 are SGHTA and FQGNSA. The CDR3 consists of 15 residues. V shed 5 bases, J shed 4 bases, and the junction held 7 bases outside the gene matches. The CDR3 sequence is CASSQGQGVYNEQFF. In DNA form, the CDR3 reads TGTGCCAGCAGCCAAGGACAGGGTGTTTACAATGAGCAGTTCTTC.

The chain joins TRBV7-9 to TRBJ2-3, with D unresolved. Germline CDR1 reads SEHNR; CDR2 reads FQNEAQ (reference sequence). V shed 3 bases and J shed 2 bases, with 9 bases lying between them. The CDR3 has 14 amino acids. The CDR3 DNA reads TGTGCCAGCAGCTTCGAACAAGCCACAGATACGCAGTATTTT. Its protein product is CASSFEQATDTQYF.

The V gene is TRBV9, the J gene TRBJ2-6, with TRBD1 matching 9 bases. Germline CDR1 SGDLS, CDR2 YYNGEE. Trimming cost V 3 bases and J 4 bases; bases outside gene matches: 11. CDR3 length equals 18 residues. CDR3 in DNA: TGTGCCAGCAGCGCATCCGGGACAGGGCTTTTCGGGGCCAACGTCCTGACTTTC. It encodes CASSASGTGLFGANVLTF.

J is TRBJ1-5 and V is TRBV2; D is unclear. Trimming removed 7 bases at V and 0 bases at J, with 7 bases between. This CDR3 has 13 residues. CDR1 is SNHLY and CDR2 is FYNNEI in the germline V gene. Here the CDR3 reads CASKVLSNQPQHF. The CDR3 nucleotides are TGTGCCAGCAAGGTCCTTAGCAATCAGCCCCAGCATTTT.

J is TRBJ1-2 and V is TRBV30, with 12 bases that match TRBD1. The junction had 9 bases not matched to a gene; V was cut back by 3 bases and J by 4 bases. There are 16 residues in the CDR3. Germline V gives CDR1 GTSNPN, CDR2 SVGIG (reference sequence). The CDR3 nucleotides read TGTGCCTGGAGGGCCCCCGGGACAGGGGGCGGCTATGGCTACACCTTC. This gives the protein CAWRAPGTGGGYGYTF.

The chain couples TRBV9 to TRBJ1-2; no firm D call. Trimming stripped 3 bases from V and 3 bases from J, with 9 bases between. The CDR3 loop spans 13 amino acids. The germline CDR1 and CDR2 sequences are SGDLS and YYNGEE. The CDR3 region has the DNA TGTGCCAGCAGCGACTTGGGATACTATGGCTACACCTTC. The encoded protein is CASSDLGYYGYTF.

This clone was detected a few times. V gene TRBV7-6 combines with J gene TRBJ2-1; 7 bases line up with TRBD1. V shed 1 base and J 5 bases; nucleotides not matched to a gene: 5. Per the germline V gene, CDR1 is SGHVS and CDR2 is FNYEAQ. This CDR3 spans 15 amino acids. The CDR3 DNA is TGTGCCAGCAGCTTAGGAGGGGGCGACCACAATGAGCAGTTCTTC. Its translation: CASSLGGGDHNEQFF.

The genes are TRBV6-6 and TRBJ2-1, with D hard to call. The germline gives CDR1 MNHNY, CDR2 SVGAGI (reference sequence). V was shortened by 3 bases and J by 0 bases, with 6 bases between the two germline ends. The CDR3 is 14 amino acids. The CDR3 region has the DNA TGTGCCAGCAGTTATCACCCCTCCTACAATGAGCAGTTCTTC. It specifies CASSYHPSYNEQFF.

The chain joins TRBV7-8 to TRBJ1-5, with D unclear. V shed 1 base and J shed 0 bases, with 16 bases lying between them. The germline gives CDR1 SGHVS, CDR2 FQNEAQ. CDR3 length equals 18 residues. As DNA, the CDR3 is TGTGCCAGCAGCTTAGTCCGGGTCCAGAGTTATAGCAATCAGCCCCAGCATTTT. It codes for CASSLVRVQSYSNQPQHF.

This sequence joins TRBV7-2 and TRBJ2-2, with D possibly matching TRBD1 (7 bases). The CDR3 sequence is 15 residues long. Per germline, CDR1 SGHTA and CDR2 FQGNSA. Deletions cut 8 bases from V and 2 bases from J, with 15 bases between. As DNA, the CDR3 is TGTGCCAGCGCGGGCCAGGGGGGAAACACCGGGGAGCTGTTTTTT. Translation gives CASAGQGGNTGELFF.

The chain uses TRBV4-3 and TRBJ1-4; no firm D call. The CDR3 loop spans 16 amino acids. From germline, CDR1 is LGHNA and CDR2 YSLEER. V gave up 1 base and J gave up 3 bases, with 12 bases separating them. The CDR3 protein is CASSQAVIGANEKLFF. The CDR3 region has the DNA TGCGCCAGCAGCCAAGCCGTTATCGGGGCTAATGAAAAACTGTTTTTT.

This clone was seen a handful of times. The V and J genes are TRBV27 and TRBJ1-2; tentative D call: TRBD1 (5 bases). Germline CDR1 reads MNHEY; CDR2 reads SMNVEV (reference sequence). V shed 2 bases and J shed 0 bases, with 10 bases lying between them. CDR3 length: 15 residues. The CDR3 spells CASSLTFRANYGYTF. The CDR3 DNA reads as TGTGCCAGCAGTTTAACCTTCAGGGCTAACTATGGCTACACCTTC.

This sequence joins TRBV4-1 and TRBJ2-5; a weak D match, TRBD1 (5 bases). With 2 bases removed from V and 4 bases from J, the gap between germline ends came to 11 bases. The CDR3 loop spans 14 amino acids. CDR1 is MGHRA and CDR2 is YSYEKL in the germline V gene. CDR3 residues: CASSQSKRGETQYF. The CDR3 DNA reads TGCGCCAGCAGCCAAAGTAAAAGGGGAGAGACCCAGTACTTC.

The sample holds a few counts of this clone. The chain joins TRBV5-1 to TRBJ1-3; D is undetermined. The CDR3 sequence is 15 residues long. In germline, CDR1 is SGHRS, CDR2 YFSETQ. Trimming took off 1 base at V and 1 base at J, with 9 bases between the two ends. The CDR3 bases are TGCGCCAGCAGCTTGAACCCGGAATCTGGAAACACCATATATTTT. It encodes CASSLNPESGNTIYF.

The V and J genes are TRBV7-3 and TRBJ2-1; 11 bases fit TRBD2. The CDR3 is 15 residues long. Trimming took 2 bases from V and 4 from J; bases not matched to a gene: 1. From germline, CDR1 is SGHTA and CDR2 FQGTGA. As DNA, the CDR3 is TGTGCCAGCAGCTTAGGACTAGCGGGTTACAATGAGCAGTTCTTC. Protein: CASSLGLAGYNEQFF. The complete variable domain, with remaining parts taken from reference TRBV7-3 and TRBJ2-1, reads GAGVSQTPSNKVTEKGKYVELRCDPISGHTALYWYRQSLGQGPEFLIYFQGTGAADDSGLPNDRFFAVRPEGSVSTLKIQRTERGDSAVYLCASSLGLAGYNEQFFGPGTRLTVL.